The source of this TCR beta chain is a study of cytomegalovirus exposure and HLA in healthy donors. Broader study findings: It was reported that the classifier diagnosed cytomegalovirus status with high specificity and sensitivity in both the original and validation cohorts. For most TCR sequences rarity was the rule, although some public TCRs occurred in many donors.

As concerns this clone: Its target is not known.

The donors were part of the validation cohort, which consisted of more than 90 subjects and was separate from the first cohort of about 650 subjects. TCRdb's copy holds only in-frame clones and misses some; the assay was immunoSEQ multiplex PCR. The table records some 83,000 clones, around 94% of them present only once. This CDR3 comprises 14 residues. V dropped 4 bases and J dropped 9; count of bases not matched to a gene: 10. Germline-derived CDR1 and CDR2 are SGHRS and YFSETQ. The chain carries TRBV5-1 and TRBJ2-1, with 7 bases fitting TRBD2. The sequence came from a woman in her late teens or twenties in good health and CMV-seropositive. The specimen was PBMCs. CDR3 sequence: CASSQREGGGEQFF. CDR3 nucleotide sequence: TGCGCCAGCAGCCAGAGGGAGGGAGGCGGTGAGCAGTTCTTC.